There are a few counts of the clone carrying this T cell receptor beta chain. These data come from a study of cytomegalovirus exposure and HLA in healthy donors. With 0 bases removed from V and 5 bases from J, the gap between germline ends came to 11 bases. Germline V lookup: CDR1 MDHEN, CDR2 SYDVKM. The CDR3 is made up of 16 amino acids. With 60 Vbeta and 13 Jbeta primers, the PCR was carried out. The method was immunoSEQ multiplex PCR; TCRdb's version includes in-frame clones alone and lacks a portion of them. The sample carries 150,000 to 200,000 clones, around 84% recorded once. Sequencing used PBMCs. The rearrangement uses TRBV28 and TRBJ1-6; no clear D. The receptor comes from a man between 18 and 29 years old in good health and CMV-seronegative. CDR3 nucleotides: TGTGCCAGCAGTTTATGGAAGGCCGGGAATAATTCACCCCTCCACTTT. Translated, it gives CASSLWKAGNNSPLHF.